The clone carrying this TCR beta chain turned up a few times. V lost 0 bases, J lost 10 bases, and 6 bases lay in between. This CDR3 spans 12 amino acids. Looked up from germline, CDR1 is SGHDN and CDR2 is FVKESK. This specimen comes from a study of CD8+ T cells in alopecia areata. The authors extracted RNA and reverse transcribed it into cDNA as the sequencing template. Here immunoSEQ multiplex PCR was the method, and the copy in TCRdb shows in-frame clones only, minus some. The sample holds 100,000 to 150,000 clones, almost 50% seen once. The chain recombines TRBV14 with TRBJ2-2; D is undetermined. This clonotype was obtained from a human donor with alopecia areata. The sequencing used CD8+ T cells sorted from blood, collected at week 0. The CDR3, as DNA: TGTGCCAGCAGCCAAGAGGCGGAGGAGCTGTTTTTT. Translation gives CASSQEAEELFF. Drawing the rest from reference TRBV14 and TRBJ2-2, the complete variable domain is EAGVTQFPSHSVIEKGQTVTLRCDPISGHDNLYWYRRVMGKEIKFLLHFVKESKQDESGMPNNRFLAERTGGTYSTLKVQPAELEDSGVYFCASSQEAEELFFGEGSRLTVL.